This paragraph covers one T cell receptor beta chain sequence. This entry comes from a study of CD8 T cells in Susac syndrome. There are 11 residues in the CDR3. The germline V gene encodes CDR1 LNHNV and CDR2 YYDKDF (reference sequence). V was shortened by 7 bases and J by 3 bases, with 6 bases between the two germline ends. 0.5 to 1 ug RNA was reverse transcribed with random hexamers. Coverage of TCR beta CDR3 amplification by immunoSEQ multiplex PCR extended to 54 Vbeta and 13 Jbeta. TCRdb ran MiXCR on the immunoSEQ multiplex PCR reads and lists one entry per CDR3 protein. The data hold about 300,000 distinct CDR3 sequences, with 65% to 90% observed a single time.

This chain uses TRBV15 with TRBJ1-2, with D maybe TRBD1 (6 bases). Material for sequencing was CD8+ T cells from PBMCs. This receptor was identified in a human donor with multiple sclerosis. CDR3 sequence reads: CATTGDYGYTF. The DNA of the CDR3 is TGTGCCACCACAGGGGACTATGGCTACACCTTC.